The clone carrying this T cell receptor beta chain was counted a few times. The antigen is undetermined. These data belong to a study of T cell repertoires in cytomegalovirus infection. The overall study: Indications of both CMV infection and matching HLA type were provided by public TCR beta signatures. Study results and limitations: Identification of carriers of CMV plus the relevant HLA was performed using cumulative public TCR beta family frequency. CMV-specific TCR beta clonotypes restricted by HLA-C dominated the ex vivo response.

This CDR3 has 16 amino acids. Germline CDR1 SGHTA, CDR2 FQGNSA. Trimming removed 4 bases at V and 4 bases at J, with 18 bases between. TCRdb ran MiXCR on the reads and lists one entry per CDR3 protein. The top ten hold 11% to 15% of the sample, which has 300,000 or so distinct CDR3 sequences, roughly 23% seen once. Sequenced: PBMCs. This chain joins TRBV7-2 and TRBJ2-3; tentative D call: TRBD2 (6 bases). This TCR derives from a human donor in good health (CMV status not recorded). Some clones in this sample may be carry-over from other donors' samples. CDR3 bases: TGTGCCAGCAGCTCCGGGACTTTCTTAGCGGCAGATACGCAGTATTTT. Translated: CASSSGTFLAADTQYF.